The source of this T cell receptor (beta chain) is a study of tumor-infiltrating lymphocytes in primary liver carcinoma. In its sample, this clonotype was seen many times. The antigen is undetermined. Blood RNA came from unsorted whole blood; germline DNA was also extracted. The study enrolled treatment-naive patients with chronic HBV infection. Before the surgical procedure, around 4 milliliters of peripheral blood were collected. Study outcomes and limitations: The difference in top-250-clone fraction between tumors and blood was significant, favoring tumors (p = 0.039).

The authors made TCR beta cDNA from 400 to 600 ng total RNA with a constant-region primer. Three rounds of nested multiplex PCR with slightly modified ARM-PCR produced TCR beta libraries. Amplification in the first two PCR rounds was performed using TRBV1-TRBV30 forward primers and a C-beta reverse primer for approximately 10 cycles each. TCRdb reprocessed the multiplex PCR reads with MiXCR, giving one entry per CDR3 protein. The repertoire consists of a few hundred thousand distinct CDR3 sequences, with roughly three fifths occurring once and the leading ten covering over 15%. Germline values: CDR1 MNHEY, CDR2 SVGAGI. V lost 4 bases and J lost 5, with 11 bases in between. This CDR3 comprises 13 residues.

The receptor's source is a woman in her 30s with primary liver carcinoma and hepatitis B virus infection. Input material: peripheral blood. This chain links TRBV6-5 with TRBJ2-5; D is unclear. The CDR3, as DNA: TGTGCCAGCAGTTCCAGAGTTCGTGAGACCCAGTACTTC. It is translated as CASSSRVRETQYF.